This entry describes one TCR beta chain. Its antigen remains unknown. MiXCR was run by TCRdb on the reads, yielding one entry per CDR3 protein. The data show approximately 770,000 distinct CDR3 sequences, almost 30% seen once. This sample is drawn from a study of T cell repertoires in cytomegalovirus infection. Whole-study context: Researchers turned to recently identified HLA-C-restricted CMV epitopes as well as well-studied HLA-B-restricted ones.

Germline V gene lookup returns CDR1 SGHVS and CDR2 FNYEAQ. The CDR3 totals 16 residues. V lost 5 bases, J lost 5 bases, and 13 bases stayed unmatched. The specimen comprised cultured CD8+ T cells from PBMCs, sampled from culture after CMV antigen stimulation. The chain combines TRBV7-6 with TRBJ2-5; 8 bases align to TRBD2. The receptor comes from a human donor in good health (CMV status not recorded). Some clones in this sample may be carry-over from other donors' samples. CDR3 DNA sequence: TGTGCCAGCAGCCCCCTCGGGGGGGGGCCGGGGGAGACCCAGTACTTC. Its protein product is CASSPLGGGPGETQYF.